This paragraph covers one T cell receptor beta chain sequence. This record comes from a study of blood T cell repertoires in COVID-19. The overall study: T cells, B-cell-depleted T cells, or PBMCs provided the cDNA or gDNA that served as material.

V dropped 4 bases and J dropped 6; count of bases not matched to a gene: 9. This CDR3 has 14 residues. From germline, CDR1 is SQVTM and CDR2 ANQGSEA. As handled by the study authors: Estimation of nucleated cell counts relied on the amplification of reference gene primers. Clones were sequenced by immunoSEQ multiplex PCR, and TCRdb holds only the in-frame ones, with some missing. V, J and clone size are those of that table, while D and trimming were read from the DNA. The table includes 100,000 to 150,000 clones, around 83% detected once. The source is a middle-aged man with active or convalescent COVID-19. Specimen: peripheral blood. The chain recombines TRBV29-1 with TRBJ2-7, with 10 bases that match TRBD1. DNA of the CDR3: TGCAGCGTTGTATTCGGGACAGGGGTTGGCGAGCAGTACTTC. Translated, it gives CSVVFGTGVGEQYF.